This note documents a single T cell receptor (beta chain) sequence. This entry belongs to a study of blood T cell repertoires in COVID-19. Some clones are missing from TCRdb's copy, which holds only in-frame ones; the method was immunoSEQ multiplex PCR. The data show about 530,000 clones, less than 90% seen once. The length of the CDR3 is 19 residues. Germline V gene lookup returns CDR1 DFQATT and CDR2 SNEGSKA (reference sequence). Germline trimming cut 3 bases from V and 2 bases from J; bases unmatched to any gene: 19. Seattle's enrolled individuals joined amid active infection and were then monitored longitudinally.

The sequence was collected from a woman in her 50s with COVID-19, enrolled during active disease. Sequencing used peripheral blood. This chain connects TRBV20-1 to TRBJ2-7; 10 nucleotides align to TRBD1. This chain's CDR3 is CSASGVGQGVGTLAYEQYF. CDR3 in DNA: TGCAGTGCTAGTGGAGTCGGACAGGGGGTCGGTACCCTCGCCTACGAGCAGTACTTC.